What follows are 30 T cell receptor beta chains derived from one specimen sequenced in a study of OX40 agonist ivuxolimab in advanced cancers. The assay was immunoSEQ multiplex PCR, and TCRdb's table has in-frame clones only and misses some. The sample yields about 120,000 clones, about 93% seen once. The sample here was CD4+ or CD8+ T cells sorted from blood, taken in a trial of the OX40 agonist ivuxolimab. These receptors all stem from an adult with an advanced solid tumor such as melanoma, head and neck, liver or kidney cancer.

The chain links TRBV19 to TRBJ2-1, with 7 bases identical to TRBD1. Looked up from germline, CDR1 is LNHDA and CDR2 is SQIVND (reference sequence). The length of the CDR3 is 15 residues. Trimming removed 5 bases from V and 2 bases from J; junction bases left unmatched: 6. The CDR3 here is CASSVEGATYNEQFF. CDR3 coding DNA: TGTGCCAGTAGTGTCGAGGGGGCGACCTACAATGAGCAGTTCTTC.

V is TRBV28 and J is TRBJ1-2, with D unresolved. The CDR3 runs 14 residues. Germline CDR1 MDHEN, CDR2 SYDVKM. Trimming left V 5 bases short and J 4 bases short, with 14 bases between. CDR3 coding DNA: TGTGCCAGCAGTCCCTTCCCGGGAAGCTATGGCTACACCTTC. It codes for CASSPFPGSYGYTF.

CDR3: CASSRDRPFGYGYTF. The CDR3 DNA reads TGTGCCAGCAGCCGGGACAGGCCCTTCGGCTATGGCTACACCTTC. The genes are TRBV21-1 and TRBJ1-2; the D call in the table, TRBD1, was not verified against the DNA. TRBV21-1 is a known pseudogene. The length of the CDR3 is 15 residues.

The chain carries TRBV5-1 and TRBJ2-7, with 9 bases aligning to TRBD1. Trimming at V came to 7 bases and at J to 3 bases, leaving 8 bases not matched to a gene. This CDR3 is 14 amino acids long. Germline CDR1 is SGHRS and CDR2 is YFSETQ. CDR3 coding DNA: TGCGCCAGCGGGTCCGACAGGGGGGTCTACGAGCAGTACTTC. It yields the protein CASGSDRGVYEQYF.

The chain links TRBV28 to TRBJ1-1, with 8 bases that match TRBD1. The CDR3 runs to 15 residues. Germline V gene lookup returns CDR1 MDHEN and CDR2 SYDVKM. Trimming cost V 4 bases and J 5 bases; bases outside gene matches: 9. The CDR3 sequence is CASSSGGAGGTEAFF. The CDR3 nucleotides are TGTGCCAGCAGTTCAGGGGGCGCCGGGGGAACTGAAGCTTTCTTT.

The chain uses TRBV5-8 and TRBJ1-2, with 9 nucleotides matching TRBD1. The germline V gene encodes CDR1 SGHTS and CDR2 YDEGEE. The trim removed 2 bases at V and 8 bases at J, leaving 7 bases unmatched. The CDR3 runs 14 residues. CDR3 sequence reads: CASSFGTGRTGYTF. The CDR3 region has the DNA TGTGCCAGCAGCTTCGGGACAGGGAGGACGGGCTACACCTTC.

The chain has TRBV11-2 and TRBJ2-1; D may be TRBD1 (6 bases). Trimming cost V 4 bases and J 10 bases, with 20 bases left between them. Germline values: CDR1 SGHAT, CDR2 FQNNGV. The length of the CDR3 is 15 residues. CDR3: CASSSQTLSRGEQFF. CDR3 in DNA: TGTGCCAGCAGCTCCCAGACTCTCTCTAGGGGGGAGCAGTTCTTC.

The V and J genes are TRBV6-1 and TRBJ1-1; D is unresolved. Trimming shortened V by 1 base and J by 4 bases, and 10 bases separated the two germline ends. The germline gives CDR1 MNHNS, CDR2 SASEGT. This CDR3 comprises 14 residues. CDR3 DNA sequence: TGTGCCAGCAGTGAAGGGCTCTGGGGCACTGAAGCTTTCTTT. As protein: CASSEGLWGTEAFF.

The J gene is TRBJ1-6, the V gene TRBV6-5, with 8 bases matching TRBD1. CDR3 length: 14 amino acids. Germline trimming cut 4 bases from V and 8 bases from J; bases unmatched to any gene: 4. From germline, CDR1 is MNHEY and CDR2 SVGAGI. The CDR3 DNA reads as TGTGCCAGCAGTTGGACAGGGTCTGATTCACCCCTCCACTTT. Its protein product is CASSWTGSDSPLHF.

This clone was recorded only once. The CDR3 DNA follows: TGCGCCAGCGCGACGTCAGGGACTAATGAAAAACTGTTTTTT. Protein sequence: CASATSGTNEKLFF. V gene TRBV5-1 combines with J gene TRBJ1-4; a possible D gene is TRBD1 (5 bases). The V end lost 7 bases, the J end lost 2 bases, and 12 bases lay between the germline ends. CDR1 and CDR2 from the germline V gene are SGHRS and YFSETQ. The CDR3 contains 14 residues.

The genes are TRBV6-5 and TRBJ2-1; 7 nucleotides match TRBD2. CDR1 and CDR2 (germline): MNHEY, SVGAGI. The CDR3 totals 15 residues. Germline trimming cut 6 bases from V and 6 bases from J; bases unmatched to any gene: 11. In nucleotides, the CDR3 is TGTGCCAGCAGCCGCGGAGTGCGGGAGCGCAATGAGCAGTTCTTC. As protein: CASSRGVRERNEQFF.

This clone was counted between two and nine times. V is TRBV4-2 and J is TRBJ1-4; D is possibly TRBD1 (6 bases). In germline, CDR1 is LGHNA, CDR2 YNFKEQ. The CDR3 runs to 15 residues. V gave up 1 base and J gave up 5 bases, with 11 bases separating them. CDR3 sequence reads: CASSQVRTDNEKLFF. The DNA of the CDR3 is TGTGCCAGCAGCCAAGTTCGGACAGACAATGAAAAACTGTTTTTT.

The V call is TRBV2, the J call TRBJ2-2; TRBD1 is a possible D gene (6 bases). V was pared by 5 bases and J by 6 bases, with 13 bases between. The CDR3 extends over 14 amino acids. Germline CDR1 SNHLY, CDR2 FYNNEI. In DNA, the CDR3 is TGTGCCAGCAGTCTAATACAGGGTTCCGGGGAGCTGTTTTTT. Translation gives CASSLIQGSGELFF.

The chain employs TRBV20-1 and TRBJ1-1; D may be TRBD1 (5 bases). Germline values: CDR1 DFQATT, CDR2 SNEGSKA (reference sequence). This CDR3 spans 10 amino acids. Trimming stripped 3 bases from V and 10 bases from J, with 9 bases between. The CDR3 nucleotides read TGCAGTGCTAGCAGGGTGGGAGCTTTCTTT. Its protein product is CSASRVGAFF.

On this clone: The same CDR3 arises from other DNA sequences in this sample as well. The CDR3 DNA reads TGTGCCAGCAGTTACTCTAGAGAGACCCAGTACTTC. Its protein is CASSYSRETQYF. V usage is TRBV6-6 and J usage is TRBJ2-5; D remains ambiguous. CDR3 length equals 12 residues. CDR1 and CDR2 (germline): MNHNY, SVGAGI (reference sequence). V was cut by 0 bases and J by 4 bases, with 3 bases left in between.

The J gene is TRBJ2-3, the V gene TRBV7-2; D remains ambiguous. The V end lost 1 base, the J end lost 4 bases, and 15 bases lay between the germline ends. The CDR3 is 16 amino acids. Germline CDR1 and CDR2: SGHTA and FQGNSA. The CDR3: CASSLVRSLLADTQYF. CDR3 bases: TGTGCCAGCAGCTTAGTGCGGTCCCTGCTAGCAGATACGCAGTATTTT.

The chain uses TRBV6-6 and TRBJ2-7, with D possibly TRBD1 on 7 matching bases. This CDR3 spans 15 amino acids. With 2 bases removed from V and 5 bases from J, the gap between germline ends came to 16 bases. CDR1 MNHNY and CDR2 SVGAGI come from the germline V gene (reference sequence). CDR3 nucleotide sequence: TGTGCCAGCAGTTACAGGTCAGGGGGGCCCCACGAGCAGTACTTC. Translation gives CASSYRSGGPHEQYF.

The V call is TRBV28, the J call TRBJ1-2, with D possibly matching TRBD1 (5 bases). Trimming shortened V by 6 bases and J by 6 bases, and 17 bases separated the two germline ends. The CDR3 loop spans 14 amino acids. CDR1 and CDR2 from the germline V gene are MDHEN and SYDVKM. The CDR3, as DNA: TGTGCCAGCAGCCCGCACCCTCTCAGGGATGGCTACACCTTC. Amino acids: CASSPHPLRDGYTF.

V usage is TRBV29-1 and J usage is TRBJ2-7, with TRBD2 matching over 8 bases. After removal of 4 bases from V and 5 bases from J, the junction contained 10 bases not matched to a gene. Looked up from germline, CDR1 is SQVTM and CDR2 is ANQGSEA. The CDR3 is 14 residues long. For the CDR3, the DNA is TGCAGCGTTGGCGGAGGTAGCGGGAAGGACGAGCAGTACTTC. Amino acid sequence: CSVGGGSGKDEQYF.

V is TRBV7-2 and J is TRBJ2-5; D is ambiguous. CDR1 is SGHTA, CDR2 FQGNSA, per germline. V was pared by 8 bases and J by 5 bases, with 6 bases between. The CDR3 extends over 10 amino acids. CDR3 DNA sequence: TGTGCCAGCGGAGAGGAGACCCAGTACTTC. It translates to CASGEETQYF.

The chain uses TRBV7-8 and TRBJ2-6, with D maybe TRBD2 (5 bases). The V gene's germline CDR1 is SGHVS and CDR2 FQNEAQ. The CDR3 is made up of 15 amino acids. V dropped 11 bases and J dropped 2 bases, with 16 bases sitting between them. CDR3 region: CACAGLHTGANVLTF. The CDR3 nucleotides read TGTGCCTGCGCGGGCCTCCATACTGGGGCCAACGTCCTGACTTTC.

This clone showed up just once. The chain has TRBV29-1 and TRBJ2-3; D is uncertain. The CDR3 loop spans 13 amino acids. The ends were cut back, 0 bases at V and 6 bases at J, with 10 bases in the middle. Germline loops: CDR1 SQVTM, CDR2 ANQGSEA. DNA for the CDR3: TGCAGCGTTGAAGATTTGCCCCCTGATACGCAGTATTTT. It translates to CSVEDLPPDTQYF.

The chain combines TRBV18 with TRBJ1-5; 9 positions match TRBD1. J was trimmed by 1 base and V by 2 bases; bases with no gene match: 9. This CDR3 comprises 18 residues. The V gene's germline CDR1 is KGHSH and CDR2 LQKENI. CDR3 amino acids: CASSPATGGYGSNQPQHF. CDR3 DNA: TGTGCCAGCTCACCAGCGACAGGGGGTTACGGGAGCAATCAGCCCCAGCATTTT.

The rearrangement joins TRBV6-6 to TRBJ1-3; D unresolved. The CDR3 covers 15 residues. CDR1 is MNHNY and CDR2 is SVGAGI in the germline V gene (reference sequence). Trimming cost V 5 bases and J 2 bases, with 13 bases left between them. The CDR3 nucleotides are TGTGCCAGCAGTCCAGATCGGTACGCTGGAAACACCATATATTTT. This gives the protein CASSPDRYAGNTIYF.

To note about this clone: This sample also contains other DNA sequences that code for the same CDR3. This chain uses TRBV28 with TRBJ1-4, with D possibly TRBD1 on 5 matching bases. Trimming took off 2 bases at V and 2 bases at J, with 9 bases between the two ends. The germline V gene encodes CDR1 MDHEN and CDR2 SYDVKM. The CDR3 is 15 residues long. This chain's CDR3 is CASSLGGATNEKLFF. CDR3 in DNA: TGTGCCAGCAGTTTAGGAGGGGCGACTAATGAAAAACTGTTTTTT.

This clone was counted between two and nine times. The J gene is TRBJ2-7, the V gene TRBV11-1; the match to TRBD1 covers 10 bases. The junction had 7 bases not matched to a gene; V was cut back by 5 bases and J by 3 bases. This CDR3 has 15 residues. Germline V CDR1 and CDR2: SGHAT, FQDESV (reference sequence). CDR3 sequence (DNA): TGTGCCAGCAGCCGGCCCGGGACAGGGGACTACGAGCAGTACTTC. It yields the protein CASSRPGTGDYEQYF.

The chain has TRBV6-5 and TRBJ1-5; 7 positions match TRBD1. The CDR3 has 14 amino acids. Germline values: CDR1 MNHEY, CDR2 SVGAGI. With 7 bases clipped from V and 6 bases from J, the junction kept 9 bases outside the gene matches. The DNA of the CDR3 is TGTGCCAGCACCACAGCCAGGGGGACTCAGCCCCAGCATTTT. This sequence encodes CASTTARGTQPQHF.

The genes are TRBV4-2 and TRBJ1-4; D is ambiguous. The germline V and J ends were trimmed by 0 bases and 4 bases, with 6 bases remaining between them. The CDR3 is 14 amino acids. Germline CDR1 reads LGHNA; CDR2 reads YNFKEQ. The CDR3 nucleotides read TGTGCCAGCAGCCAAGATAGTAATAATGAAAAACTGTTTTTT. The encoded protein is CASSQDSNNEKLFF.

CDR3 protein: CASSPRDRVLDTQYF. The DNA of the CDR3 is TGTGCCAGCAGCCCCCGGGACAGGGTCTTGGATACGCAGTATTTT. The chain employs TRBV7-8 and TRBJ2-3; 9 bases agree with TRBD1. This CDR3 is built from 15 residues. With 5 bases clipped from V and 6 bases from J, the junction kept 9 bases outside the gene matches. Germline V gives CDR1 SGHVS, CDR2 FQNEAQ.

V is TRBV4-1 and J is TRBJ2-1; TRBD1 matches 7 bases. Trimming cost V 0 bases and J 6 bases; bases outside gene matches: 2. The CDR3 contains 14 residues. Germline CDR1 MGHRA, CDR2 YSYEKL. CDR3 amino acids: CASSQEGTVNEQFF. Written as DNA, the CDR3 is TGCGCCAGCAGCCAAGAAGGGACAGTCAATGAGCAGTTCTTC.